This record looks at one TCR beta chain sequence and its context. The antigen remains unidentified. These data are taken from a study of post-analysis software for immune sequencing data. Study-level points and caveats: Controls had lower frequencies than patients of four or five TRBV segments, which included TRBV5-6, TRBV5-1 and TRBV20-1.

CDR1 and CDR2 from the germline V gene are SEHNR and FQNEAQ (reference sequence). Deletions cut 5 bases from V and 2 bases from J, with 7 bases between. The CDR3 covers 12 residues. Libraries were made from TCR beta cDNA, and they carried unique molecular identifiers. TCRdb passed the PCR reads through MiXCR, listing each CDR3 protein once. The sample includes 500,000 to 600,000 distinct CDR3 sequences, 44% seen only once; the top ten take more than 1.5%. This chain links TRBV7-9 with TRBJ2-7; D is unresolved. Sequenced: blood. This clonotype was obtained from a girl aged 10 to 17 with multiple sclerosis. This CDR3 reads CASSRKTYEQYF. The CDR3 DNA reads TGTGCCAGCAGCCGGAAAACCTACGAGCAGTACTTC.